Reported below is one TCR beta chain. What it binds is not known. An equimolar mix of two oligonucleotides served as the beta constant-region primer for TRBC1 and TRBC2. The ligated cDNA underwent four PCR rounds using SP2 and nested alpha and beta constant-region primers. TCRdb re-analysed the UMI-ligation and nested PCR reads in MiXCR, keeping a single row per CDR3 protein. The sample has over 110,000 distinct CDR3 sequences; 15% to 25% are singletons. This sample stems from a study of naive and memory T cell subsets. Points from the study as a whole: Diversity fell and Gini index rose from naive through CM, EM, EMRA. Over 90% of naive TCR sequences appeared only once, unlike memory subsets. Naive and memory subsets had different power law exponents for TCR abundance. Especially in CD8 cells, naive repertoires contained a few larger clonotypes, possibly CD45RA-re-expressing memory cells.

After CD4 positive bead selection, the CD4-negative fraction gave CD8 T cells. J was trimmed by 8 bases and V by 6 bases; bases with no gene match: 7. The CDR3 runs to 13 residues. CDR1 and CDR2 (germline): SGHAT, FQNNGV. What was sequenced was naive CD8+ T cells from blood. This clonotype was obtained from a human donor in good health. The chain recombines TRBV11-2 with TRBJ1-5; 7 bases align to TRBD1. The CDR3 DNA reads as TGTGCCAGCAGTGGGACAGAGGGAAAGCCCCAGCATTTT. Translation gives CASSGTEGKPQHF.